These 7 T cell receptor beta chains came from one sample sequenced in a study of blood T cell repertoires in COVID-19. Clones were sequenced by immunoSEQ multiplex PCR, and TCRdb holds only the in-frame ones, with some missing. Found here are around 140,000 clones, 80% to 90% of them singletons; the top ten hold about 4.4%. Sequencing was performed on PBMCs or T cells enriched from blood (not recorded which). The origin of the receptors is a man over 45 who had recovered from COVID-19.

The chain recombines TRBV19 with TRBJ2-2, with no clear D. The CDR3 spans 17 residues. Germline V gene lookup returns CDR1 LNHDA and CDR2 SQIVND (reference sequence). V gave up 3 bases and J gave up 3 bases, with 17 bases separating them. The CDR3 DNA follows: TGTGCCAGTAGTATTGGCCCGTTAACCCCATACACCGGGGAGCTGTTTTTT. It translates to CASSIGPLTPYTGELFF.

This rearrangement joins TRBV18 to TRBJ1-5; D is perhaps TRBD1 (6 bases). The V end lost 4 bases, the J end lost 4 bases, and 11 bases lay between the germline ends. The CDR3 extends over 14 amino acids. Germline CDR1 reads KGHSH; CDR2 reads LQKENI. The CDR3 bases are TGTGCCAGCTCACTATACAGGGAAAATCAGCCCCAGCATTTT. Translation: CASSLYRENQPQHF.

The chain combines TRBV10-3 with TRBJ1-1, with TRBD1 matching over 9 bases. The CDR3 has 14 amino acids. Germline lookup yields CDR1 ENHRY and CDR2 SYGVKD. V trimming: 8 bases; J trimming: 2 bases; junction bases outside the gene matches: 6. The CDR3: CAISRQGVNTEAFF. DNA of the CDR3: TGTGCCATCTCTCGACAGGGGGTTAACACTGAAGCTTTCTTT.

The chain uses TRBV7-9 and TRBJ2-3; no firm D call. The V end was cut by 4 bases, the J end by 4 bases, with 6 bases between. The length of the CDR3 is 12 residues. CDR1 and CDR2 (germline): SEHNR, FQNEAQ (reference sequence). This CDR3 is CASSSIPDTQYF. CDR3 bases: TGTGCCAGCAGCTCTATCCCAGATACGCAGTATTTT.

J is TRBJ1-4 and V is TRBV28, with TRBD1 identical over 7 bases. J lost 8 bases, V lost 5 bases, and 8 bases had no gene match. Germline V gene sequence: CDR1 MDHEN, CDR2 SYDVKM. This CDR3 is built from 14 residues. DNA of the CDR3: TGTGCCAGCAGTCTCCCAGGGGGTCAAGAAAAACTGTTTTTT. This codes for CASSLPGGQEKLFF. The entire variable domain, with the rest obtained from reference TRBV28 and TRBJ1-4, is as follows: DVKVTQSSRYLVKRTGEKVFLECVQDMDHENMFWYRQDPGLGLRLIYFSYDVKMKEKGDIPEGYSVSREKKERFSLILESASTNQTSMYLCASSLPGGQEKLFFGSGTQLSVL.

V and J are TRBV27 and TRBJ2-5; TRBD1 matches at 9 bases. The CDR3 is made up of 14 amino acids. The germline V gene encodes CDR1 MNHEY and CDR2 SMNVEV (reference sequence). J gave up 2 bases and V 6 bases, and 4 bases lay outside the gene matches. In nucleotides, the CDR3 is TGTGCCAGCAGACCACAGGGGGCACAAGAGACCCAGTACTTC. Translation gives CASRPQGAQETQYF.

The rearrangement joins TRBV20-1 to TRBJ2-7, with D perhaps matching TRBD2 (6 bases). In germline, CDR1 is DFQATT, CDR2 SNEGSKA (reference sequence). The CDR3 length is 11 residues. V dropped 3 bases and J dropped 3 bases, with 6 bases sitting between them. The CDR3 reads CSARTSYEQYV. The CDR3 DNA reads TGCAGTGCTAGGACTAGCTACGAGCAGTACGTC.